This T cell receptor beta chain appears in the sequencing data of a study of blood T cell repertoires in COVID-19. About the research overall: COVID-19 samples, acute and convalescent, were from the United States, Italy and Spain. PBMCs, B-cell-depleted T cells, or T cells were the source of the cDNA or gDNA that made up the material.

Repertoires were generated with immunoSEQ multiplex PCR, while TCRdb's copy carries only in-frame clones and drops some. The table includes under 250,000 clones, roughly four fifths detected once. The CDR3 spans 12 residues. V was shortened by 9 bases and J by 5 bases, with 13 bases between the two germline ends. Germline V gene sequence: CDR1 WNHNN, CDR2 SYGVQD (reference sequence). The gene calls are TRBV10-1 and TRBJ1-1, with D hard to call. The sequenced sample consisted of peripheral blood. This TCR was recovered from a woman aged 18-35 years with acute or convalescent COVID-19. The CDR3 loop is CARYKIETEAFF. The CDR3 coding sequence is TGCGCCAGATATAAAATAGAGACTGAAGCTTTCTTT.